This T cell receptor (beta chain) was observed in a study of OX40 agonist ivuxolimab in advanced cancers. Study summary: Hepatocellular carcinoma, melanoma, renal cell or head and neck cancer affected the dose-escalation patients. Prior therapy, whether anti-PD-1, anti-PD-L1 or anti-CTLA-4, was allowed, and about 39% had some.

Samples of blood were obtained at baseline, on cycle 4 day 1, and on cycle 7 day 1. V trimming: 5 bases; J trimming: 6 bases; junction bases outside the gene matches: 8. The CDR3 loop spans 15 amino acids. Looked up from germline, CDR1 is MNHEY and CDR2 is SMNVEV (reference sequence). This clone occurred a few times. TCRdb keeps only in-frame clones here, not all; method: immunoSEQ multiplex PCR. The repertoire has 45,000 to 70,000 clones, 88% of them found once; the top ten carry approximately 7%. The source of this sequence is an adult with an advanced solid tumor such as melanoma, head and neck, liver or kidney cancer. Specimen: CD4+ or CD8+ T cells sorted from blood, collected in a trial of the OX40 agonist ivuxolimab. The rearrangement uses TRBV27 and TRBJ1-5, with 9 bases matching TRBD1. The CDR3 region has the DNA TGTGCCAGCAGTCCCGACAGGGGGAGGAGTCAGCCCCAGCATTTT. Amino acids: CASSPDRGRSQPQHF.